This record concerns one TCR beta chain sequence. This sample was included in a study of blood T cell repertoires in COVID-19. Across the study: Material from acute and convalescent COVID-19 was sourced from the United States, Italy and Spain.

Authors' data handling: The authors estimated nucleated cell counts from reference gene primer amplification. Clones were sequenced by immunoSEQ multiplex PCR, and TCRdb holds only the in-frame ones, with some missing. V and J calls and clone size are as listed in that table; D and trimming were resolved from the DNA. Of approximately 210,000 clones detected, around four fifths appear once; the ten largest clones hold roughly 8.2%. Sequences were obtained from peripheral blood. The clonotype comes from a woman aged 50 to 60 with acute or convalescent COVID-19.

Here the CDR3 reads CASSQLGRGGETQYF. CDR3 DNA: TGTGCCAGCAGCCAATTGGGGAGGGGGGGAGAGACCCAGTACTTC. V and J are TRBV3-1 (or the pseudogene TRBV3-2) and TRBJ2-5; a weak D match, TRBD2 (7 bases). Germline-derived CDR1 and CDR2 are LGHDT and YNNKEL (reference sequence). The V gene lost 2 bases and the J gene lost 4 bases, with 14 bases spanning the gap. The CDR3 covers 15 residues.